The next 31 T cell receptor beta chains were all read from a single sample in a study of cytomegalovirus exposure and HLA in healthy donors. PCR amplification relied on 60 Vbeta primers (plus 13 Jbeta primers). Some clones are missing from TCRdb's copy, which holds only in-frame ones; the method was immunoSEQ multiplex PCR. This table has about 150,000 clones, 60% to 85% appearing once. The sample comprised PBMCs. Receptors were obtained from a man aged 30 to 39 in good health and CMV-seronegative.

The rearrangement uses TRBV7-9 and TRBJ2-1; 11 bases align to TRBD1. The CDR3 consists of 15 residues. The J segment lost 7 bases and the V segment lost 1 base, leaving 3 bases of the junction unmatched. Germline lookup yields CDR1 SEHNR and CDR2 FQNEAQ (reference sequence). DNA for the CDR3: TGTGCCAGCAGCTTAGAGGACAGGGGGCTTAATGAGCAGTTCTTC. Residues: CASSLEDRGLNEQFF.

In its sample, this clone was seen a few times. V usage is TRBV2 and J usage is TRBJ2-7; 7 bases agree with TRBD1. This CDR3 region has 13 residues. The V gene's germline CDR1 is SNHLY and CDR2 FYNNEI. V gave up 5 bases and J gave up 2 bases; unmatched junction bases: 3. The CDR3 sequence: CASSRQGAYEQYF. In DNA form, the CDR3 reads TGTGCCAGCAGTCGACAGGGAGCCTACGAGCAGTACTTC. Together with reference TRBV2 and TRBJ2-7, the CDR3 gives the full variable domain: EPEVTQTPSHQVTQMGQEVILRCVPISNHLYFYWYRQILGQKVEFLVSFYNNEISEKSEIFDDQFSVERPDGSNFTLKIRSTKLEDSAMYFCASSRQGAYEQYFGPGTRLTVT.

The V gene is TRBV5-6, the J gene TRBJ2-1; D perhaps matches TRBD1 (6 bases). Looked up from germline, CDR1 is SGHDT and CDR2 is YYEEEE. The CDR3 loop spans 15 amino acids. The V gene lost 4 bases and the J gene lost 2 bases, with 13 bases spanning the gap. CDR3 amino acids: CASSQGTHAYNEQFF. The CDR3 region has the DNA TGTGCCAGCAGCCAGGGGACACACGCCTACAATGAGCAGTTCTTC. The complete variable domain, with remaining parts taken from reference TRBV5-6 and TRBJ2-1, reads DAGVTQSPTHLIKTRGQQVTLRCSPKSGHDTVSWYQQALGQGPQFIFQYYEEEERQRGNFPDRFSGHQFPNYSSELNVNALLLGDSALYLCASSQGTHAYNEQFFGPGTRLTVL.

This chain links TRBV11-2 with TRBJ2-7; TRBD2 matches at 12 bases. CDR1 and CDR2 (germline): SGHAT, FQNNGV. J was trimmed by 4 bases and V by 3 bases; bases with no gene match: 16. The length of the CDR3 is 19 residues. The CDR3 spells CASSFTRRLAGVPFYEQYF. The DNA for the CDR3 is TGTGCCAGCAGCTTTACCCGCAGACTAGCGGGGGTACCTTTTTACGAGCAGTACTTC.

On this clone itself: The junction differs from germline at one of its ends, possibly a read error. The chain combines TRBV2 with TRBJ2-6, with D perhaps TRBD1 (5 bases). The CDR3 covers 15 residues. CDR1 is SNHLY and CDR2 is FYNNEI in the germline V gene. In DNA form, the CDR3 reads TGTGCCAGCAGCCCTAATGCCCCTGGGGCCAACGGCCTGACTTTC. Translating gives CASSPNAPGANGLTF.

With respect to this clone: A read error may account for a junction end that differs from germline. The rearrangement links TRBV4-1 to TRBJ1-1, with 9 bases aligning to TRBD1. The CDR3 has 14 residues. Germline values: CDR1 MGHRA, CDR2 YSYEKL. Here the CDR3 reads CASSQEVRDRALGF. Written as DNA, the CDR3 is TGCGCCAGCAGCCAAGAAGTTCGGGACAGGGCTCTCGGCTTT.

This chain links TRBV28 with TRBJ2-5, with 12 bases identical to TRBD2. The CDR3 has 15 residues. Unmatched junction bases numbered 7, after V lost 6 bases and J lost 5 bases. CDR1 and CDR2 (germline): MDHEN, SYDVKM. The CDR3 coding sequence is TGTGCCAGCAGATGGACTAGCGGGAATGCGGAGACCCAGTACTTC. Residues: CASRWTSGNAETQYF.

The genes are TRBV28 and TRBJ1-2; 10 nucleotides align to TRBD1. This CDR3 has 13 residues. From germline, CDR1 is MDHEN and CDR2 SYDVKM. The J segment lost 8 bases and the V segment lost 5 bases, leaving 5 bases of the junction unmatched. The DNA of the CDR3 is TGTGCCAGCAGTCAGACAGGGGGCAGAGGCTACACCTTC. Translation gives CASSQTGGRGYTF.

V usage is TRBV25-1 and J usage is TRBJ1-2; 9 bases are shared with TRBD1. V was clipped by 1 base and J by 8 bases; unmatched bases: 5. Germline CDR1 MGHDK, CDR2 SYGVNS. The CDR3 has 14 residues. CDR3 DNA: TGTGCCAGCAGTGAATTAAACAGGGGGCGAGGCTACACCTTC. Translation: CASSELNRGRGYTF.

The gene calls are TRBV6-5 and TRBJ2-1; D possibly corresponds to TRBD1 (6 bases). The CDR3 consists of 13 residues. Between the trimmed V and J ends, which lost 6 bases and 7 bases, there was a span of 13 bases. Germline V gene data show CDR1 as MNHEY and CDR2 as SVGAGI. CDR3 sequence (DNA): TGTGCCAGCAGCAGAACAGGGAGTAATGAGCAGTTCTTC. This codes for CASSRTGSNEQFF.

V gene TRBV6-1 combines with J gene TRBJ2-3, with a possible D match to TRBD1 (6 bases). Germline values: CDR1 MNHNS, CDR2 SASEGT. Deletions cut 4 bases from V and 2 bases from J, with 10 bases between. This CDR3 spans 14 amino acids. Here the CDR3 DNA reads TGTGCCAGCAGTGCCACGGGACACACAGATACGCAGTATTTT. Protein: CASSATGHTDTQYF.

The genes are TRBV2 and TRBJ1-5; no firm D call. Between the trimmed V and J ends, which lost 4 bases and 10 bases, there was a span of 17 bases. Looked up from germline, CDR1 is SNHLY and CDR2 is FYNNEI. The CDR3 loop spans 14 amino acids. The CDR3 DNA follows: TGTGCCAGCAGTGGAAACAGTATAGGCTCCCCCCAGCATTTT. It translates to CASSGNSIGSPQHF.

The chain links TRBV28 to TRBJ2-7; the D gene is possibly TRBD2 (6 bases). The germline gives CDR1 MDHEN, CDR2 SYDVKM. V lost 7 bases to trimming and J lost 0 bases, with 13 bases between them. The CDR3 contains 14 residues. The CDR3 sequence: CASTPLGGSYEQYF. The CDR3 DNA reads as TGTGCCAGCACCCCCCTCGGGGGCTCCTACGAGCAGTACTTC.

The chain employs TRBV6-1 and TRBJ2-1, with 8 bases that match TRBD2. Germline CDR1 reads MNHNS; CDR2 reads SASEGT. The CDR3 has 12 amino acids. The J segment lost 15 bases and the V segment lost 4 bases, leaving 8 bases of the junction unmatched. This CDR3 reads CASSVPGGLTFF. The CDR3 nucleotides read TGTGCCAGCAGTGTGCCGGGGGGGCTTACGTTCTTC.

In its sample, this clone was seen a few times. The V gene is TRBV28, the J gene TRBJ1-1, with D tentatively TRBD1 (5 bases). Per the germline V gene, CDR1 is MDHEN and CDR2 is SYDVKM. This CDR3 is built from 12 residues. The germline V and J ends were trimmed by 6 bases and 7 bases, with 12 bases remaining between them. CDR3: CASSIGVSEAFF. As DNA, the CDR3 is TGTGCCAGCAGCATAGGGGTAAGTGAAGCTTTCTTT.

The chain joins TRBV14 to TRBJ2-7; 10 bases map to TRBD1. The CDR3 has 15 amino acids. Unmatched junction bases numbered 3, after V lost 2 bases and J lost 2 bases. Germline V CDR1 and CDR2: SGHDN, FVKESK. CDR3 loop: CASSQRTGGPYEQYF. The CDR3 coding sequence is TGTGCCAGCAGCCAACGGACAGGGGGACCCTACGAGCAGTACTTC.

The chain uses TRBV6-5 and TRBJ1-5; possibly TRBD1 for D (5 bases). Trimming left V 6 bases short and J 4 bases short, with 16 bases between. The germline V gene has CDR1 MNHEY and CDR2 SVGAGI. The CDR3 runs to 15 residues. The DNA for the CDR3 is TGTGCCAGCAGCACCTCCATCAGGGTGAATCAGCCCCAGCATTTT. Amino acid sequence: CASSTSIRVNQPQHF.

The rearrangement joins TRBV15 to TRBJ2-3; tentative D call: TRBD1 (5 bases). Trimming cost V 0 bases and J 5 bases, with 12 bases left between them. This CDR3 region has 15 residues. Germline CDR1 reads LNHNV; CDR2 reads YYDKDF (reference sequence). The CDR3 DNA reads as TGTGCCACCAGCAGAGATCAAGGGGTGGGAGATACGCAGTATTTT. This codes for CATSRDQGVGDTQYF.

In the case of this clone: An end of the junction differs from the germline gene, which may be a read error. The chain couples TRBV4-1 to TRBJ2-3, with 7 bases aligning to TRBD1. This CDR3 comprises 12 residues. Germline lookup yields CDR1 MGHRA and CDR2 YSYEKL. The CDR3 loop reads CAGSRGQDTQYF. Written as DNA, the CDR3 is TGCGCCGGCAGCCGGGGACAGGATACGCAGTATTTT.

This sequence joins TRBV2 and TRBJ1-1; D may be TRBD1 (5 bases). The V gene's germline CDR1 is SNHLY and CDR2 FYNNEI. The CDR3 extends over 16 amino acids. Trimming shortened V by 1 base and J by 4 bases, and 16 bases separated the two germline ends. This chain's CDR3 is CASSEEEGLFGTEAFF. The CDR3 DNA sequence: TGTGCCAGCAGTGAAGAGGAGGGACTGTTCGGCACTGAAGCTTTCTTT.

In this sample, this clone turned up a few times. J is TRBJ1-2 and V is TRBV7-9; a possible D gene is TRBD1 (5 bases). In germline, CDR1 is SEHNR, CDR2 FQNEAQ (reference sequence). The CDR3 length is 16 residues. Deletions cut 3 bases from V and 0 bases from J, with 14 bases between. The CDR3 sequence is CASSFTGDRANYGYTF. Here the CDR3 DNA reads TGTGCCAGCAGCTTTACGGGTGACAGAGCTAACTATGGCTACACCTTC.

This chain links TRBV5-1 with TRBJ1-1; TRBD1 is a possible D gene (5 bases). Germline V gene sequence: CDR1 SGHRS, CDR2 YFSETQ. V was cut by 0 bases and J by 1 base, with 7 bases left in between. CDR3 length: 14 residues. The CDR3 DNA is TGCGCCAGCAGCTTGGGACAGACGAACACTGAAGCTTTCTTT. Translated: CASSLGQTNTEAFF.

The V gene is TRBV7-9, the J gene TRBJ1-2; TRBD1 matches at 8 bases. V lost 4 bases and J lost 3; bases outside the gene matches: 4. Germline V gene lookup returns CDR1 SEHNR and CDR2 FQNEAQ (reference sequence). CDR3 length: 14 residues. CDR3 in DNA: TGTGCCAGCAGCTCAGGACAGGGAGACTATGGCTACACCTTC. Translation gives CASSSGQGDYGYTF.

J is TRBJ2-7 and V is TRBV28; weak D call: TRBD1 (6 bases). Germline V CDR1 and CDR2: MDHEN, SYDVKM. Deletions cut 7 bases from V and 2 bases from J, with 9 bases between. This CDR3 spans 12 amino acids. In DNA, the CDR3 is TGTGCCAGCACCGGACAGACCTACGAGCAGTACTTC. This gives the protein CASTGQTYEQYF.

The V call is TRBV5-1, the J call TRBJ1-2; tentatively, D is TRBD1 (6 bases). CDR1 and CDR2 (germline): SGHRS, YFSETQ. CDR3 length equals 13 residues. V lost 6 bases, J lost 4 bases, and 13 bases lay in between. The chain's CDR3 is CASNPGGAYGYTF. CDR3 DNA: TGCGCCAGCAACCCCGGGGGGGCCTATGGCTACACCTTC.

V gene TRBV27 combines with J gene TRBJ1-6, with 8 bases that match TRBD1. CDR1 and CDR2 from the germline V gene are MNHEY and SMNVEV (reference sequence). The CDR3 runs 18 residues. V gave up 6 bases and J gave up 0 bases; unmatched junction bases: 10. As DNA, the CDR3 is TGTGCCAGCAGCCGGACAGGGCGATCCGGCTCCTATAATTCACCCCTCCACTTT. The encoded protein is CASSRTGRSGSYNSPLHF.

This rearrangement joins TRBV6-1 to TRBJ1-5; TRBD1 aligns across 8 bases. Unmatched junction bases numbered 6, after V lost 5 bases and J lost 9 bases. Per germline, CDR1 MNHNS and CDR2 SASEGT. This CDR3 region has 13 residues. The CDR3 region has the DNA TGTGCCAGCAGTAACGACAGGGGTTCGCCCCAGCATTTT. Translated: CASSNDRGSPQHF.

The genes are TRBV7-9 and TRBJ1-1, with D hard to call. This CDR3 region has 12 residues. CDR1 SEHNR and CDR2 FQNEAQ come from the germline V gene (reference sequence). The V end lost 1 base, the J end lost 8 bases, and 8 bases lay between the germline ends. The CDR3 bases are TGTGCCAGCAGCTTAGGGCACGGGGAAGCTTTCTTT. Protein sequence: CASSLGHGEAFF.

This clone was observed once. The CDR3 protein is CASSFGRGRSSTEAFF. Written as DNA, the CDR3 is TGTGCCAGCAGTTTCGGAAGGGGGCGATCTTCCACTGAAGCTTTCTTT. The chain employs TRBV28 and TRBJ1-1, with 7 nucleotides matching TRBD1. The germline V gene has CDR1 MDHEN and CDR2 SYDVKM. CDR3 length: 16 residues. The V gene end was trimmed by 3 bases and the J gene end by 4 bases; junction bases not matched to a gene: 11.

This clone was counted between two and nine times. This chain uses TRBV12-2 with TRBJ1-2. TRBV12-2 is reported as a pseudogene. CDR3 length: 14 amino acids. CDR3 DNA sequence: TGTGCAAGTCGCTTCCCTATAGTTCCCTATGGCTACACCTTC. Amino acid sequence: CASRFPIVPYGYTF.

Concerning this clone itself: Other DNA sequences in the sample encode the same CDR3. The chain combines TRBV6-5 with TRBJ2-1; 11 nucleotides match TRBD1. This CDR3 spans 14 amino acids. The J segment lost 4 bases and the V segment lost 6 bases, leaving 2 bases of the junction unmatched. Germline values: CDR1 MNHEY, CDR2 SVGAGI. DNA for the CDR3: TGTGCCAGCAGGGGGACAGGGGGATACAATGAGCAGTTCTTC. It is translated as CASRGTGGYNEQFF.